This T cell receptor beta chain was identified during a study of shared clonotypes between healthy human individuals. The wider study: Each donor's CD8 memory used one plate, CD8 naive two, each CD4 subset three. General study findings and limits: Measured sharing among donors was expected to vary with sequencing depth.

Remarks on this clone: Its specificity is unknown.

Per the germline V gene, CDR1 is MNHEY and CDR2 is SVGAGI. This CDR3 is built from 14 residues. V was clipped by 5 bases and J by 1 base, with 11 bases between them. Terminally differentiated effector memory CD45RA+ cells were left out of the naive CD8 fraction, which was CD45RO-negative and positively selected for CCR7. Donors comprised healthy HIV-negative adults lacking recent acute infections or vaccinations. Each sample came from a Caucasian adult donor living in Nashville, Tennessee. Measured with immunoSEQ multiplex PCR; TCRdb has only the in-frame clones, and not every one. The sample holds nearly 600,000 clones, over 95% seen once.

This TCR derives from a young woman in good health. Sequences were obtained from naive CD8+ T cells sorted from blood. The rearrangement joins TRBV6-5 to TRBJ2-5; D is unresolved. The CDR3 sequence: CASSTFSAQETQYF. The CDR3 DNA sequence: TGTGCCAGCAGTACTTTCTCGGCCCAAGAGACCCAGTACTTC.